These 9 T cell receptor beta chains originate from one sample sequenced in a study of OX40 agonist ivuxolimab in advanced cancers. Repertoires were generated with immunoSEQ multiplex PCR, while TCRdb's copy carries only in-frame clones and drops some. The sample has roughly 86,000 clones, 65% to 90% seen once. Here the sequenced sample was CD4+ or CD8+ T cells sorted from blood, taken in a trial of the OX40 agonist ivuxolimab. The receptors here all came from an adult with an advanced solid tumor such as melanoma, head and neck, liver or kidney cancer.

The chain has TRBV11-2 and TRBJ2-7, with TRBD1 matching 7 bases. CDR3 length: 13 residues. The V segment lost 3 bases and the J segment 3 bases; nucleotides outside the gene matches: 2. Germline V gene sequence: CDR1 SGHAT, CDR2 FQNNGV. CDR3 protein: CASSLGQHYEQYF. The CDR3 nucleotides read TGTGCCAGCAGCTTGGGACAGCACTACGAGCAGTACTTC.

This clone has a handful of counts. The chain carries TRBV19 and TRBJ2-2; the match to TRBD2 covers 14 bases. Germline values: CDR1 LNHDA, CDR2 SQIVND (reference sequence). The CDR3 contains 19 residues. With 6 bases clipped from V and 4 bases from J, the junction kept 13 bases outside the gene matches. CDR3 amino acids: CASSLGLAGGKFPTGELFF. Here the CDR3 DNA reads TGTGCCAGTAGCCTCGGACTAGCGGGGGGTAAGTTCCCCACCGGGGAGCTGTTTTTT.

The genes are TRBV27 and TRBJ2-2; D gene ambiguous. V lost 0 bases, J lost 6 bases, and 5 bases lay in between. This CDR3 has 13 amino acids. Germline-derived CDR1 and CDR2 are MNHEY and SMNVEV (reference sequence). CDR3 protein: CASSLSRPGELFF. CDR3 sequence (DNA): TGTGCCAGCAGTTTATCCAGGCCCGGGGAGCTGTTTTTT.

This chain connects TRBV18 to TRBJ1-1, with D unclear. The CDR3 extends over 14 amino acids. Between the trimmed V and J ends, which lost 3 bases and 4 bases, there was a span of 12 bases. Germline CDR1 and CDR2: KGHSH and LQKENI. CDR3 amino acids: CASSPRGVSTEAFF. The CDR3 DNA reads as TGTGCCAGCTCACCTCGCGGGGTTTCCACTGAAGCTTTCTTT.

The V call is TRBV11-2, the J call TRBJ1-1; D is unresolved. Trimming took off 8 bases at V and 8 bases at J, with 15 bases between the two ends. Germline V lookup: CDR1 SGHAT, CDR2 FQNNGV. CDR3 length: 12 residues. In DNA form, the CDR3 reads TGTGCCAGCGGCCGAAGAACCTACGAAGCTTTCTTT. Protein: CASGRRTYEAFF.

Note on this clone: Distinct nucleotide sequences in the sample also encode this CDR3. The V and J genes are TRBV29-1 and TRBJ1-1, with D uncertain. Germline V lookup: CDR1 SQVTM, CDR2 ANQGSEA. The ends were cut back, 0 bases at V and 1 base at J, with 9 bases in the middle. This CDR3 spans 14 amino acids. CDR3 bases: TGCAGCGTTGAAGATCTGGTGGGGAACACTGAAGCTTTCTTT. Translation: CSVEDLVGNTEAFF.

The V and J genes are TRBV5-1 and TRBJ2-7; TRBD1 matches 11 bases. The length of the CDR3 is 15 residues. Per the germline V gene, CDR1 is SGHRS and CDR2 is YFSETQ. V was pared by 2 bases and J by 3 bases, with 4 bases of the junction left unmatched. The CDR3 DNA reads as TGCGCCAGCAGCTTTGTCGGGACAGGGGGCTACGAGCAGTACTTC. It specifies CASSFVGTGGYEQYF.

This clone was seen only once. The V call is TRBV27, the J call TRBJ2-7; perhaps TRBD2 as D (6 bases). The V and J ends lost 8 bases and 2 bases respectively, with 19 bases between them. Germline V lookup: CDR1 MNHEY, CDR2 SMNVEV (reference sequence). CDR3 length equals 15 residues. The CDR3 coding sequence is TGTGCCAGCCATCCTCGACTAGGCGAGCCCTACGAGCAGTACTTC. Residues: CASHPRLGEPYEQYF.

This clone has a single count. This rearrangement joins TRBV6-6 to TRBJ2-1; TRBD2 might be the D (5 bases). Germline V CDR1 and CDR2: MNHNY, SVGAGI (reference sequence). The CDR3 sequence is 15 residues long. Trimming cost V 6 bases and J 4 bases, with 16 bases left between them. CDR3 sequence: CASSPGIYRYNEQFF. In nucleotides, the CDR3 is TGTGCCAGCAGCCCGGGGATATACAGATACAATGAGCAGTTCTTC.